The clone carrying this T cell receptor (beta chain) came up a few times. Antigen unknown. A single record per CDR3 protein comes from TCRdb applying MiXCR to the reads. The table shows 750,000 to 900,000 distinct CDR3 sequences, with roughly 28% occurring only once. This entry is derived from a study of T cell repertoires in cytomegalovirus infection. Study at large: Both recently identified HLA-C-restricted and well-studied HLA-B-restricted CMV epitopes were used in the study. Public TCR beta signatures indicated both CMV infection and matching HLA type. Points from the study as a whole: HLA-C-restricted CMV-specific TCR beta clonotypes were dominant in the ex vivo response.

Germline V gives CDR1 MNHGY, CDR2 SAAAGT. The ends lost 8 bases at V and 6 bases at J; junction bases unmatched: 4. The CDR3 extends over 12 amino acids. This receptor was identified in a human donor in good health (CMV status not recorded). Some clones in this sample may be carry-over from other donors' samples. The sample consisted of cultured CD8+ T cells from PBMCs, taken from culture after CMV antigen stimulation. The chain carries TRBV6-8 and TRBJ1-2; 9 positions match TRBD1. The CDR3 coding sequence is TGTGCCAGCGGTACAGGGGGCGATGGCTACACCTTC. The encoded protein is CASGTGGDGYTF.